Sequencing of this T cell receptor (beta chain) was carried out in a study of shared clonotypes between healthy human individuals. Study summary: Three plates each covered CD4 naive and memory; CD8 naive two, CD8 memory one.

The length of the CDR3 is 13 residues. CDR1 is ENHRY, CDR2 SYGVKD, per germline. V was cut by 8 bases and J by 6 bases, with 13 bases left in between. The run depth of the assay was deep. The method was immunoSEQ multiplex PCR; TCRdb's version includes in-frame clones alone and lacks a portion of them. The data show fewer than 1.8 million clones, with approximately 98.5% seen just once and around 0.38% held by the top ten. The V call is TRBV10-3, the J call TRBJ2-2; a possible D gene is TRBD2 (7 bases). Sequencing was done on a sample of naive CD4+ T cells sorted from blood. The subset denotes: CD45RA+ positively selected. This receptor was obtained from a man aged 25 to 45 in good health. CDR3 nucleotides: TGTGCCATCGCTCGGGGGGCCTCCGGGGAGCTGTTTTTT. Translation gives CAIARGASGELFF.